The 23 T cell receptor beta chains in this list originate from one sample, sequenced in a study of identical twins. Each CDR3 protein is one row after TCRdb ran MiXCR on the 5' RACE reads. The sample includes some 1,700,000 distinct CDR3 sequences, about 31% seen only once; the top ten take 0.25% to 0.3%. The sequencing sample was made of cord blood. These receptors originate from a newborn girl in good health.

This clonotype was seen more than once but under ten times. V is TRBV7-9 and J is TRBJ1-6; D might be TRBD1 (5 bases). The CDR3 length is 14 residues. Between the trimmed V and J ends, which lost 1 base and 16 bases, there was a span of 17 bases. Germline-derived CDR1 and CDR2 are SEHNR and FQNEAQ (reference sequence). The CDR3 region has the DNA TGTGCCAGCAGCTTAGAAGCTCTGGGGCTGAGTCTCCACTTT. It is translated as CASSLEALGLSLHF. Together with reference TRBV7-9 and TRBJ1-6, the CDR3 gives the full variable domain: DTGVSQNPRHKITKRGQNVTFRCDPISEHNRLYWYRQTLGQGPEFLTYFQNEAQLEKSRLLSDRFSAERPKGSFSTLEIQRTEQGDSAMYLCASSLEALGLSLHFGNGTRLTVT.

V is TRBV20-1 and J is TRBJ1-4; D gene unclear. Trimming pared 2 bases from V and 0 bases from J, leaving 7 bases between. CDR1 is DFQATT, CDR2 SNEGSKA, per germline (reference sequence). The CDR3 sequence is 14 residues long. Here the CDR3 DNA reads TGCAGTGCTAGAAGAGAAGCAACTAATGAAAAACTGTTTTTT. Translating it yields CSARREATNEKLFF.

In its sample, this clonotype was seen many times. The V gene is TRBV20-1, the J gene TRBJ2-7; TRBD1 agrees at 7 bases. Germline CDR1 reads DFQATT; CDR2 reads SNEGSKA (reference sequence). The V segment lost 3 bases and the J segment 4 bases; nucleotides outside the gene matches: 3. The CDR3 runs to 12 residues. CDR3: CSASPRGYEQYF. The CDR3 region has the DNA TGCAGTGCTAGTCCCAGGGGGTACGAGCAGTACTTC.

This rearrangement joins TRBV3-1 to TRBJ2-3, with 7 nucleotides matching TRBD2. CDR3 length equals 18 residues. Germline loops: CDR1 LGHDT, CDR2 YNNKEL (reference sequence). After removal of 0 bases from V and 2 bases from J, the junction contained 11 bases not matched to a gene. Written as DNA, the CDR3 is TGTGCCAGCAGCCAAGATACGCGGGGGACTCTCTTCACAGATACGCAGTATTTT. Translating it yields CASSQDTRGTLFTDTQYF.

The V and J genes are TRBV12-3 or TRBV12-4 and TRBJ2-2; weak D call: TRBD2 (5 bases). Trimming took 3 bases from V and 6 from J, leaving 14 bases between them. The CDR3 contains 15 residues. This chain's CDR3 is CASSFGSSVSGELFF. The CDR3, as DNA: TGTGCCAGCAGTTTTGGGAGTTCGGTATCCGGGGAGCTGTTTTTT.

The V call is TRBV7-2, the J call TRBJ1-4; tentatively, D is TRBD1 (5 bases). Trimming took off 4 bases at V and 3 bases at J, with 15 bases between the two ends. Germline V gene lookup returns CDR1 SGHTA and CDR2 FQGNSA. The CDR3 has 16 residues. DNA for the CDR3: TGTGCCAGCAGCTCCACCAGGGAAGCGGCTAATGAAAAACTGTTTTTT. It is translated as CASSSTREAANEKLFF.

This clonotype was detected many times. V usage is TRBV4-2 and J usage is TRBJ2-5; TRBD1 might be the D (5 bases). V was clipped by 3 bases and J by 2 bases, with 10 bases between them. The CDR3 sequence is 14 residues long. CDR1 is LGHNA, CDR2 YNFKEQ, per germline. CDR3 region: CASSHIRAQETQYF. CDR3 DNA sequence: TGTGCCAGCAGCCACATCAGGGCTCAAGAGACCCAGTACTTC.

The chain joins TRBV19 to TRBJ2-6; D is possibly TRBD1 (5 bases). Germline-derived CDR1 and CDR2 are LNHDA and SQIVND (reference sequence). Trimming left V 3 bases short and J 1 base short, with 7 bases between. This CDR3 contains 15 residues. The CDR3 sequence is CASSIQGSGANVLTF. The CDR3 bases are TGTGCCAGTAGTATTCAGGGTTCTGGGGCCAACGTCCTGACTTTC.

V is TRBV27 and J is TRBJ2-5, with a possible D match to TRBD1 (6 bases). The CDR3 runs to 14 residues. Germline V gives CDR1 MNHEY, CDR2 SMNVEV (reference sequence). Between the trimmed V and J ends, which lost 5 bases and 2 bases, there was a span of 12 bases. CDR3 protein: CASSVQGLQETQYF. DNA for the CDR3: TGTGCCAGCAGTGTACAGGGTTTACAAGAGACCCAGTACTTC.

This clonotype was picked up many times. This CDR3 is CASSLEAFSYNEQFF. In DNA, the CDR3 is TGTGCCAGCAGCTTAGAAGCGTTCTCCTACAATGAGCAGTTCTTC. This chain uses TRBV11-1 with TRBJ2-1; D is unclear. The CDR3 sequence is 15 residues long. Germline V gene data show CDR1 as SGHAT and CDR2 as FQDESV (reference sequence). The V end lost 1 base, the J end lost 0 bases, and 7 bases lay between the germline ends.

The V gene is TRBV12-3 or TRBV12-4, the J gene TRBJ1-5; 7 nucleotides agree with TRBD1. J lost 4 bases, V lost 5 bases, and 11 bases had no gene match. The CDR3 loop spans 16 amino acids. The CDR3 DNA reads as TGTGCCAGCAGTGGGACAGCCAACTCCCGGAATCAGCCCCAGCATTTT. Protein sequence: CASSGTANSRNQPQHF.

This clonotype was detected only a few times. V gene TRBV7-9 combines with J gene TRBJ1-6; TRBD1 is a possible D gene (5 bases). Trimming cost V 9 bases and J 9 bases, with 21 bases left between them. CDR3 length: 15 amino acids. Germline loops: CDR1 SEHNR, CDR2 FQNEAQ (reference sequence). CDR3: CASSAKGAASSPLHF. Written as DNA, the CDR3 is TGTGCCAGTTCTGCAAAAGGGGCCGCTAGTTCACCCCTCCACTTT.

This rearrangement joins TRBV7-9 to TRBJ2-3, with D possibly matching TRBD2 (5 bases). V was pared by 5 bases and J by 2 bases, with 11 bases between. CDR1 is SEHNR and CDR2 is FQNEAQ in the germline V gene (reference sequence). This CDR3 has 14 amino acids. CDR3 residues: CASSRSGNTDTQYF. DNA for the CDR3: TGTGCCAGCAGCCGAAGCGGAAACACAGATACGCAGTATTTT.

This clonotype was counted a few times. The chain joins TRBV20-1 to TRBJ2-7, with D uncertain. CDR1 DFQATT and CDR2 SNEGSKA come from the germline V gene (reference sequence). This CDR3 is built from 11 residues. V was pared by 0 bases and J by 7 bases, with 7 bases between. CDR3: CSARDIREQYF. CDR3 nucleotides: TGCAGTGCTAGAGATATCCGAGAGCAGTACTTC.

J is TRBJ2-3 and V is TRBV20-1; TRBD2 might be the D (6 bases). This CDR3 comprises 13 residues. V lost 3 bases and J lost 4, with 11 bases in between. The V gene's germline CDR1 is DFQATT and CDR2 SNEGSKA (reference sequence). The DNA for the CDR3 is TGCAGTGCTAGTGAAAGACTAGCAGATACGCAGTATTTT. Amino acids: CSASERLADTQYF.

V is TRBV6-6 and J is TRBJ2-3; D not certain. CDR3 length: 16 amino acids. CDR1 and CDR2 from the germline V gene are MNHNY and SVGAGI (reference sequence). The ends were cut back, 1 base at V and 1 base at J, with 12 bases in the middle. The CDR3 protein is CASSYWAEVGTDTQYF. The DNA of the CDR3 is TGTGCCAGCAGTTACTGGGCAGAGGTAGGCACAGATACGCAGTATTTT.

The rearrangement uses TRBV30 and TRBJ2-3; 11 bases match TRBD2. This CDR3 has 14 residues. Unmatched junction bases numbered 2, after V lost 0 bases and J lost 6 bases. The V gene's germline CDR1 is GTSNPN and CDR2 SVGIG (reference sequence). In DNA form, the CDR3 reads TGTGCCTGGAGTGTACGACTAGCGGGGGATACGCAGTATTTT. Translated: CAWSVRLAGDTQYF.

CDR3 sequence: CASSEFGQGYYEQYF. The CDR3 DNA follows: TGTGCCAGCAGTGAGTTCGGACAGGGGTATTACGAGCAGTACTTC. The V and J genes are TRBV6-1 and TRBJ2-7, with 9 bases aligning to TRBD1. Trimming cost V 3 bases and J 4 bases; bases outside gene matches: 7. Germline lookup yields CDR1 MNHNS and CDR2 SASEGT. CDR3 size: 15 residues.

The chain is built from TRBV20-1 and TRBJ2-3; 8 nucleotides agree with TRBD2. Trimming took 6 bases from V and 5 from J; bases not matched to a gene: 4. Germline V gene sequence: CDR1 DFQATT, CDR2 SNEGSKA (reference sequence). The CDR3 loop spans 12 amino acids. CDR3 sequence: CSASGSGDTQYF. The DNA for the CDR3 is TGCAGTGCCAGCGGGAGCGGAGATACGCAGTATTTT.

This chain joins TRBV28 and TRBJ2-1; 7 positions agree with TRBD2. The CDR3 length is 16 residues. CDR1 is MDHEN and CDR2 is SYDVKM in the germline V gene. The J segment lost 4 bases and the V segment lost 3 bases, leaving 9 bases of the junction unmatched. The CDR3 nucleotides read TGTGCCAGCAGTTTCACTAGCGTTGAAGGTTACAATGAGCAGTTCTTC. This gives the protein CASSFTSVEGYNEQFF.

Remarks on this clonotype: The final CDR3 position lacks the conserved phenylalanine or tryptophan, pointing to a likely read error. V gene TRBV14 combines with J gene TRBJ2-3; TRBD2 matches 12 bases. Trimming cost V 4 bases and J 6 bases; bases outside gene matches: 11. The germline V gene encodes CDR1 SGHDN and CDR2 FVKESK. The CDR3 is made up of 17 amino acids. The CDR3 DNA sequence: TGTGCCAGCAGCCCCCTCCGGACTAGCGGGGACCCGGATACGCAGTATTTG. This sequence encodes CASSPLRTSGDPDTQYL.

This chain links TRBV12-3 or TRBV12-4 with TRBJ1-5; perhaps TRBD1 as D (5 bases). The CDR3 is 18 amino acids. V lost 1 base and J lost 0, with 16 bases in between. The CDR3 DNA reads as TGTGCCAGCAGTTTAGGGGGGTTAACAGAATATAGCAATCAGCCCCAGCATTTT. Translation: CASSLGGLTEYSNQPQHF.

A single count supports this clonotype. The rearrangement links TRBV7-2 to TRBJ2-5; 8 bases are shared with TRBD1. The end of the DNA fits TRBJ2-1 better, so the J call may be wrong. The CDR3 covers 14 residues. Germline lookup yields CDR1 SGHTA and CDR2 FQGNSA. CDR3 in DNA: TGTGCCAGCAGCCGCAGACAGGGGTGGGAGACCCAGTTCTTC. It yields the protein CASSRRQGWETQFF.